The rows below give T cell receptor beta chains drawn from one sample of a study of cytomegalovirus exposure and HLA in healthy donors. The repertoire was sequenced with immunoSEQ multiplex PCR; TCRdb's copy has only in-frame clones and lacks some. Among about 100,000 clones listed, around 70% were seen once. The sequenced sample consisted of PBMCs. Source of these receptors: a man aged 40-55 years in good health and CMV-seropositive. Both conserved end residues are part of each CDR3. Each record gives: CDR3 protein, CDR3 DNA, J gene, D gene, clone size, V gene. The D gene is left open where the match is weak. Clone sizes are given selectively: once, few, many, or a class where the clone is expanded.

CDR3aa: CASRLAGGDEQFF
CDR3nt: TGTGCCAGCAGACTAGCGGGAGGAGATGAGCAGTTCTTC
j_gene: TRBJ2-1
d_gene: TRBD2
abundance: NA
v_gene: TRBV19

CDR3aa: CASGDRSTEAFF
CDR3nt: TGTGCCAGCGGGGACAGGTCCACTGAAGCTTTCTTT
j_gene: TRBJ1-1
d_gene: TRBD1
abundance: NA
v_gene: TRBV6-6

CDR3aa: CASSLGATNEKLFF
CDR3nt: TGTGCCAGCAGCTTAGGAGCAACTAATGAAAAACTGTTTTTT
j_gene: TRBJ1-4
d_gene: NA
abundance: few
v_gene: TRBV5-5

CDR3aa: CASSSEPGGELFF
CDR3nt: TGTGCCAGCAGCTCGGAGCCGGGGGGGGAGCTGTTTTTT
j_gene: TRBJ2-2
d_gene: NA
abundance: few
v_gene: TRBV11-3

CDR3aa: CASSPAVEDTQYF
CDR3nt: TGTGCCAGCAGCCCCGCCGTAGAGGATACGCAGTATTTT
j_gene: TRBJ2-3
d_gene: NA
abundance: NA
v_gene: TRBV7-9

CDR3aa: CASSLLAGGSNEKLFF
CDR3nt: TGTGCCAGCAGTTTATTAGCGGGGGGCTCTAATGAAAAACTGTTTTTT
j_gene: TRBJ1-4
d_gene: NA
abundance: NA
v_gene: TRBV27

CDR3aa: CSVEDRVKGPSGANVLTF
CDR3nt: TGCAGCGTTGAAGATCGGGTCAAAGGCCCCTCTGGGGCCAACGTCCTGACTTTC
j_gene: TRBJ2-6
d_gene: NA
abundance: few
v_gene: TRBV29-1

CDR3aa: CASARQGDNYGYTF
CDR3nt: TGTGCCAGCGCCAGACAGGGGGATAACTATGGCTACACCTTC
j_gene: TRBJ1-2
d_gene: TRBD1
abundance: NA
v_gene: TRBV7-2

CDR3aa: CASMAGDNQETQYF
CDR3nt: TGTGCCAGCATGGCAGGGGACAACCAAGAGACCCAGTACTTC
j_gene: TRBJ2-5
d_gene: NA
abundance: NA
v_gene: TRBV6-6

CDR3aa: CASSSPGVGLFF
CDR3nt: TGTGCCAGCAGTTCCCCCGGGGTAGGACTGTTTTTT
j_gene: TRBJ1-4
d_gene: NA
abundance: NA
v_gene: TRBV6-1

CDR3aa: CASSLVGTPYTGELFF
CDR3nt: TGTGCCAGCAGCTTAGTCGGGACACCTTACACCGGGGAGCTGTTTTTT
j_gene: TRBJ2-2
d_gene: NA
abundance: NA
v_gene: TRBV11-2

CDR3aa: CASTAGGPYNEQFF
CDR3nt: TGTGCCAGCACCGCCGGGGGGCCCTACAATGAGCAGTTCTTC
j_gene: TRBJ2-1
d_gene: NA
abundance: NA
v_gene: TRBV28

CDR3aa: CAWSWGLYGGYTF
CDR3nt: TGTGCCTGGAGTTGGGGACTGTATGGTGGCTACACCTTC
j_gene: TRBJ1-2
d_gene: NA
abundance: NA
v_gene: TRBV30

CDR3aa: CASSLSGGSGLYETQYF
CDR3nt: TGTGCCAGCAGCTTGTCCGGGGGGAGCGGTTTGTACGAGACCCAGTACTTC
j_gene: TRBJ2-5
d_gene: TRBD2
abundance: few
v_gene: TRBV5-6

CDR3aa: CASSPSGVGETQYF
CDR3nt: TGTGCCAGCAGCCCCTCGGGGGTGGGAGAGACCCAGTACTTC
j_gene: TRBJ2-5
d_gene: NA
abundance: NA
v_gene: TRBV7-2

CDR3aa: CASSPDRVSGNTIYF
CDR3nt: TGTGCCAGCAGCCCCGACAGGGTCTCTGGAAACACCATATATTTT
j_gene: TRBJ1-3
d_gene: TRBD1
abundance: few
v_gene: TRBV6-1

CDR3aa: CATANPEENTGELFF
CDR3nt: TGTGCCACTGCCAACCCGGAGGAGAACACCGGGGAGCTGTTTTTT
j_gene: TRBJ2-2
d_gene: NA
abundance: NA
v_gene: TRBV15